This T cell receptor beta chain stems from a study of shared clonotypes between healthy human individuals. Study results and caveats: Some naive CD4 clonotypes, around 4.7%, turned up in common across a few donors.

Sequencing used immunoSEQ multiplex PCR; TCRdb keeps in-frame clones, though not all of them. The sample includes about 1 million clones, under 80% of them seen just once. As concerns this clone: Its cognate antigen is unknown.

Germline CDR1 reads SGHVS; CDR2 reads FQNEAQ. Germline trimming cut 5 bases from V and 10 bases from J; bases unmatched to any gene: 11. The CDR3 loop spans 16 amino acids. The chain recombines TRBV7-8 with TRBJ2-1, with 13 positions matching TRBD2. The sequence was collected from a man between 18 and 29 years old in good health. The specimen sequenced was memory CD4+ T cells sorted from blood. Subset described: CD45RA-negative fraction. The CDR3 DNA is TGTGCCAGCAGCACAGCGGGACTAGCGGGATCGAACGAGCAGTTCTTC. Amino acids: CASSTAGLAGSNEQFF.